These 8 T cell receptor beta chains originate from one sample sequenced in a study of identical twins. TCRdb reprocessed the 5' RACE reads with MiXCR, giving one entry per CDR3 protein. Of around 1.7 million distinct CDR3 sequences listed, under 35% are singletons. Sequencing used cord blood. The receptors here all came from a newborn girl in good health.

This clonotype was counted a few times. The chain employs TRBV5-1 and TRBJ2-7, with D perhaps matching TRBD1 (5 bases). The germline gives CDR1 SGHRS, CDR2 YFSETQ. V gave up 0 bases and J gave up 5 bases, with 9 bases separating them. The CDR3 has 13 residues. CDR3 sequence (DNA): TGCGCCAGCAGCTTGGAGGGGTTCGACGAGCAGTACTTC. Protein: CASSLEGFDEQYF. Complete variable domain (other parts from reference TRBV5-1 and TRBJ2-7): KAGVTQTPRYLIKTRGQQVTLSCSPISGHRSVSWYQQTPGQGLQFLFEYFSETQRNKGNFPGRFSGRQFSNSRSEMNVSTLELGDSALYLCASSLEGFDEQYFGPGTRLTVT.

This clonotype came up once. This chain joins TRBV20-1 and TRBJ1-3; D is ambiguous. The germline V and J ends were trimmed by 2 bases and 2 bases, with 7 bases remaining between them. Per the germline V gene, CDR1 is DFQATT and CDR2 is SNEGSKA (reference sequence). This CDR3 is built from 13 residues. CDR3 bases: TGCAGTGCTAGAAAGGTGACTGGAAACACCATATATTTT. It encodes CSARKVTGNTIYF.

The rearrangement links TRBV10-2 to TRBJ2-3, with TRBD2 identical over 8 bases. V lost 6 bases, J lost 0 bases, and 8 bases stayed unmatched. This CDR3 is 16 amino acids long. Germline CDR1 and CDR2: WSHSY and SAAADI. CDR3 in DNA: TGCGCCAGCAGAAGCGGGGGCGTCCCTAGCACAGATACGCAGTATTTT. It is translated as CASRSGGVPSTDTQYF.

This clonotype was counted a few times. This sequence joins TRBV12-3 or TRBV12-4 and TRBJ1-5, with unresolved D. This CDR3 is built from 17 residues. Trimming took off 1 base at V and 0 bases at J, with 13 bases between the two ends. The CDR3 reads CASSLEEIPVSNQPQHF. The CDR3 nucleotides are TGTGCCAGCAGTTTAGAGGAGATTCCGGTTAGCAATCAGCCCCAGCATTTT.

The V call is TRBV27, the J call TRBJ2-1; 11 bases match TRBD2. With 2 bases clipped from V and 6 bases from J, the junction kept 6 bases outside the gene matches. The CDR3 is 16 residues long. Germline assignment: CDR1 MNHEY and CDR2 SMNVEV (reference sequence). The CDR3 nucleotides read TGTGCCAGCAGTTTAAGGGTAGCGGGGGGGGTCAATGAGCAGTTCTTC. Encoded protein: CASSLRVAGGVNEQFF.

A note on this clonotype: A much larger clone differs by one base, so this may be a read error. The chain uses TRBV20-1 and TRBJ2-4, with D unresolved. Germline assignment: CDR1 DFQATT and CDR2 SNEGSKA (reference sequence). This CDR3 region has 11 residues. This CDR3 is CSASGIYEQCF. The CDR3 nucleotides read TGCAGTGCTAGCGGCATCTACGAGCAGTGCTTC.

This clonotype was recorded a few times. The chain joins TRBV24-1 to TRBJ1-4, with no clear D. V was cut by 4 bases and J by 7 bases, with 6 bases left in between. The CDR3 runs 12 residues. Germline CDR1 KGHDR, CDR2 SFDVKD. DNA of the CDR3: TGTGCCACCAGTGACTCTGGTGAAAAACTGTTTTTT. This codes for CATSDSGEKLFF.

This clonotype was counted only a few times. The chain employs TRBV4-1 and TRBJ1-5; 7 nucleotides match TRBD1. J gave up 2 bases and V 4 bases, and 5 bases lay outside the gene matches. The CDR3 length is 15 residues. Germline V gene lookup returns CDR1 MGHRA and CDR2 YSYEKL. CDR3 in amino acids: CASSPTGFRNQPQHF. The CDR3 region has the DNA TGCGCCAGCAGCCCGACAGGGTTTCGCAATCAGCCCCAGCATTTT.